This T cell receptor beta chain was sequenced in a study of T cells in tuberculosis. Looking at the study overall: In South Africa, adults with active tuberculosis were compared with IGRA-negative and latently infected IGRA-positive adolescents.

Unsorted cryopreserved PBMC were sequenced, averaging roughly 94,000 T cells per clinical donor. Remarks on this clone: Its target is unknown.

Study conclusions and caveats: Active tuberculosis cases were adults; controls were adolescents. Smaller distances to GMM-specific TCRs suggested their expansion in active tuberculosis.

Assay used: immunoSEQ multiplex PCR; TCRdb lists only in-frame clones, some missing. Among tens of thousands of clones listed, 90% were seen once. The CDR3 contains 13 residues. V dropped 6 bases and J dropped 4; count of bases not matched to a gene: 6. Germline V gene sequence: CDR1 SQVTM, CDR2 ANQGSEA. The receptor's source is a donor between 10 and 29 years old with latent tuberculosis or without tuberculosis infection. The chain recombines TRBV29-1 with TRBJ1-2; 9 nucleotides align to TRBD1. The sequencing input was PBMCs. In DNA, the CDR3 is TGCAGCGTCAGGACAGGGGACTTCTATGGCTACACCTTC. It codes for CSVRTGDFYGYTF.